The rows below give T cell receptor beta chains drawn from one sample of a study of response to subunit inactivated influenza vaccine. One entry per CDR3 protein, called by TCRdb with MiXCR from the RT-PCR reads. The data contain approximately 680,000 distinct CDR3 sequences, less than 20% of them singletons. Sequencing was performed on PBMCs from blood, taken 11 to 12 days after vaccination. These TCRs come from a man aged 45-65 years who received an inactivated influenza vaccine. Both conserved end residues are part of each CDR3. Fields, in order: V gene, clone size, J gene, CDR3 protein. The listing skips clone size in some rows; elsewhere it reads once, few, many or a size class.

V: TRBV20-1; size: .; J: TRBJ2-1; CDR3: CSADSTSGSLNEQFF
V: TRBV10-3; size: .; J: TRBJ2-3; CDR3: CAISLGTDTQYF
V: TRBV30; size: .; J: TRBJ1-5; CDR3: CAWALGRNQPQHF
V: TRBV7-2; size: .; J: TRBJ2-4; CDR3: CASSVTGGIQYF
V: TRBV29-1; size: .; J: TRBJ2-3; CDR3: CSVEGLPGGTDTQYF
V: TRBV6-2/TRBV6-3; size: few; J: TRBJ2-7; CDR3: CASSYPPGGTYEQYF
V: TRBV11-3; size: .; J: TRBJ2-1; CDR3: CASSLGAASSYNEQFF
V: TRBV7-6; size: many; J: TRBJ2-3; CDR3: CASSLEDLGTSIVPHTDTQYF
V: TRBV6-2/TRBV6-3; size: .; J: TRBJ1-5; CDR3: CASSYLEGRQPQHF
V: TRBV24-1; size: .; J: TRBJ2-2; CDR3: CATSDPDRSSNTGELFF
V: TRBV28; size: .; J: TRBJ1-3; CDR3: CASRTGASGNTIYF
V: TRBV28; size: .; J: TRBJ2-1; CDR3: CASSWGNYNEQFF
V: TRBV6-1; size: .; J: TRBJ2-5; CDR3: CASSVTQRETQYF
V: TRBV12-3/TRBV12-4; size: .; J: TRBJ2-7; CDR3: CASSGTGGIREQYF
V: TRBV5-1; size: few; J: TRBJ1-4; CDR3: CASSSKGSNEKLFF
V: TRBV20-1; size: few; J: TRBJ2-3; CDR3: CSARRGSPQYF
V: TRBV7-2; size: .; J: TRBJ2-5; CDR3: CASSSRDSMAGETQYF
V: TRBV15; size: few; J: TRBJ2-7; CDR3: CATSSRLTSGSSDEQYF
V: TRBV7-2; size: few; J: TRBJ2-1; CDR3: CASSLVLLSSSYNEQFF
V: TRBV28; size: .; J: TRBJ2-6; CDR3: CASSWGGPGANVLTF
V: TRBV2; size: .; J: TRBJ2-5; CDR3: CASSDSVQETQYF
V: TRBV2; size: .; J: TRBJ2-1; CDR3: CASSDGTRGYNEQFF
V: TRBV28; size: .; J: TRBJ2-7; CDR3: CASSSRPGSSYEQYF
V: TRBV6-5; size: few; J: TRBJ2-2; CDR3: CASSYKAGTANTGELFF
V: TRBV2; size: .; J: TRBJ1-4; CDR3: CASIEGTGNEKLFF
V: TRBV24-1; size: few; J: TRBJ2-1; CDR3: CATTGGSYNEQFF